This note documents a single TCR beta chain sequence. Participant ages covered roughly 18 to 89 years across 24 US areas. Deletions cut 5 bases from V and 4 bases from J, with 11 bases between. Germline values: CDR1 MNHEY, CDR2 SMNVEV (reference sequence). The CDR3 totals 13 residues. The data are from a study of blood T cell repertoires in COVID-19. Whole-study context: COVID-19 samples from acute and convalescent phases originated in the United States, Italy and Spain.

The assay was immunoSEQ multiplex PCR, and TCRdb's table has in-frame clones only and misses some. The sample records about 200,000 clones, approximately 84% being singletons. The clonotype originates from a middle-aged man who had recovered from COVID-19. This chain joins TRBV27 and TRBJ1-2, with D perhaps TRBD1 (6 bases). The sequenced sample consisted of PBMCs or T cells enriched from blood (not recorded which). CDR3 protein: CASSPGTSYGYTF. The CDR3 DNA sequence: TGTGCCAGCAGTCCGGGGACAAGCTATGGCTACACCTTC.